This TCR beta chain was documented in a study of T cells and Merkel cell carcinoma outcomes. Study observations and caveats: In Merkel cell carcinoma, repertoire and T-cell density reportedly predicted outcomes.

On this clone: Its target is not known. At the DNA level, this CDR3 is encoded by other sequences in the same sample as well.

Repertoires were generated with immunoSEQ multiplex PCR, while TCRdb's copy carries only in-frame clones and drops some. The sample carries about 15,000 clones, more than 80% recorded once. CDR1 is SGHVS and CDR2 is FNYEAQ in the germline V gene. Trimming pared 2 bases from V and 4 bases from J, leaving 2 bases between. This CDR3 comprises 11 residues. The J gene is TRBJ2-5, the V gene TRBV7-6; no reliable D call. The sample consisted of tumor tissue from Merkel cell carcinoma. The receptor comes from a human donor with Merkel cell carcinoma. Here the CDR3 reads CASSLSETQYF. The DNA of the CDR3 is TGTGCCAGCAGCTTATCAGAGACCCAGTACTTC.